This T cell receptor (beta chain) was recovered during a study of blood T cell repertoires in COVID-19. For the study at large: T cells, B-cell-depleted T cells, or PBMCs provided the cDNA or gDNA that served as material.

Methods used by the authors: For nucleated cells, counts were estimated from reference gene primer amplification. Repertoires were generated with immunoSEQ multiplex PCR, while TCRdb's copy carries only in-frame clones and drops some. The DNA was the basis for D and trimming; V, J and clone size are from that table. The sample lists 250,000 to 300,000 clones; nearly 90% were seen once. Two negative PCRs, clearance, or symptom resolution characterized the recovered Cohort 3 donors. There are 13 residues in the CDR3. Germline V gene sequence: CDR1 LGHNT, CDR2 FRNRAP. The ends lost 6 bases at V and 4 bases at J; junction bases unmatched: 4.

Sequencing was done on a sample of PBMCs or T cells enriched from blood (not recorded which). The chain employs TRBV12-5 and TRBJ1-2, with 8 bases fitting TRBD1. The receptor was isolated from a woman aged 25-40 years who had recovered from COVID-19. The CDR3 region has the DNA TGTGCTAGTGGACAAACAGGGGGCTATGGCTACACCTTC. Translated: CASGQTGGYGYTF.